Sequencing of this TCR beta chain was carried out in a study of blood T cell repertoires in COVID-19. Study in general: Specimens from acute and convalescent COVID-19 originated in the United States, Italy and Spain. T cells, B-cell-depleted T cells, or PBMCs provided the cDNA or gDNA that served as material.

Under the authors' procedure: Amplification of reference gene primers provided the estimated nucleated cell counts. TCRdb keeps only in-frame clones here, not all; method: immunoSEQ multiplex PCR. The V and J calls and clone size are taken from that table; D and trimming were inferred from the DNA. The sample contains some 200,000 clones, about 91% of which appear only once. The CDR3 contains 12 residues. The V and J ends lost 4 bases and 6 bases respectively, with 9 bases between them. Germline CDR1 is KGHSH and CDR2 is LQKENI. The rearrangement joins TRBV18 to TRBJ1-1; D is unclear. The sequenced sample consisted of peripheral blood. The TCR sequence derives from a man younger than 45 with acute or convalescent COVID-19. CDR3 sequence reads: CASSRPIPEAFF. The DNA of the CDR3 is TGTGCCAGCTCACGGCCGATCCCTGAAGCTTTCTTT.